This passage covers 10 T cell receptor beta chains from one sample sequenced in a study of cytomegalovirus exposure and HLA in healthy donors (dated by TCRdb to the late 2010s). The library was built by means of the immunoSEQ multiplex PCR assay. The multiplex PCR relied on a mix of 60 forward primers for TCR Vbeta segments and 13 reverse primers for TCR Jbeta segments. TCRdb carries this immuneACCESS record with in-frame sequences only. Its versions omit some clonotypes, under half of them owing to an unresolved V gene in the studies checked, with the rest unexplained. Recorded for this sample are over 150,000 clones; roughly 81% of them occurred a single time. The ten largest clones take up 4.8% of the sample. Material: PBMCs. All receptors derive from a girl aged 10 to 17 in good health and CMV-seropositive.

In this sample, this clone turned up once. The chain recombines TRBV13 with TRBJ2-3, with 8 positions matching TRBD2. Trimming took 5 bases from V and 7 from J; bases not matched to a gene: 14. Germline-derived CDR1 and CDR2 are PRHDT and FYEKMQ (reference sequence). The CDR3 has 16 amino acids. The CDR3 nucleotides are TGTGCCAGCAGCGCCCTGGGTAGCGGGGCGAGGTATACGCAGTATTTT. It codes for CASSALGSGARYTQYF.

This clone is a singleton in its sample. The genes are TRBV28 and TRBJ2-2, with D tentatively TRBD1 (6 bases). Germline CDR1 MDHEN, CDR2 SYDVKM. V was pared by 2 bases and J by 1 base, with 11 bases between. CDR3 size: 16 residues. CDR3 in DNA: TGTGCCAGCAGTTTAGCCGACAGGAGGAACACCGGGGAGCTGTTTTTT. Translating it yields CASSLADRRNTGELFF.

The J gene is TRBJ1-4, the V gene TRBV6-6; D gene unclear. Germline V gene lookup returns CDR1 MNHNY and CDR2 SVGAGI (reference sequence). The ends were cut back, 2 bases at V and 0 bases at J, with 4 bases in the middle. This CDR3 comprises 14 residues. The CDR3 DNA reads TGTGCCAGCAGTTACAGCCCAACTAATGAAAAACTGTTTTTT. Translating it yields CASSYSPTNEKLFF.

The rearrangement uses TRBV9 and TRBJ2-1, with a possible D match to TRBD1 (6 bases). There are 13 residues in the CDR3. The ends were cut back, 3 bases at V and 10 bases at J, with 14 bases in the middle. Germline V CDR1 and CDR2: SGDLS, YYNGEE. CDR3 nucleotides: TGTGCCAGCAGCGCCTTAGACAGGACAGAGCAGTTCTTC. This codes for CASSALDRTEQFF.

This clone was counted once. The chain links TRBV29-1 to TRBJ2-1; D unclear. Germline V gene data show CDR1 as SQVTM and CDR2 as ANQGSEA. The CDR3 length is 12 residues. V lost 6 bases, J lost 4 bases, and 10 bases lay in between. The CDR3 nucleotides read TGCAGCGTCCCCCGTACTTACAATGAGCAGTTCTTC. Protein sequence: CSVPRTYNEQFF.

The chain employs TRBV9 and TRBJ1-2; 9 bases fit TRBD1. CDR1 is SGDLS and CDR2 is YYNGEE in the germline V gene. Unmatched junction bases numbered 24, after V lost 4 bases and J lost 2 bases. There are 21 residues in the CDR3. This CDR3 is CASSFSHSSPRPTGGNYGYTF. The CDR3 nucleotides are TGTGCCAGCAGCTTTAGCCATAGTTCCCCCCGTCCGACAGGGGGGAACTATGGCTACACCTTC.

The V call is TRBV2, the J call TRBJ1-4; D uncertain. The V gene's germline CDR1 is SNHLY and CDR2 FYNNEI. The CDR3 sequence is 12 residues long. V dropped 6 bases and J dropped 4 bases, with 6 bases sitting between them. The CDR3 DNA sequence: TGTGCCAGCAGCGAGTATAATGAAAAACTGTTTTTT. Its protein product is CASSEYNEKLFF. The full variable domain, with the rest looked up from reference TRBV2 and TRBJ1-4, is EPEVTQTPSHQVTQMGQEVILRCVPISNHLYFYWYRQILGQKVEFLVSFYNNEISEKSEIFDDQFSVERPDGSNFTLKIRSTKLEDSAMYFCASSEYNEKLFFGSGTQLSVL.

The chain joins TRBV5-6 to TRBJ2-5; D perhaps matches TRBD2 (7 bases). The V gene's germline CDR1 is SGHDT and CDR2 YYEEEE. V gave up 5 bases and J gave up 2 bases, with 25 bases separating them. The CDR3 length is 18 residues. The CDR3 DNA is TGTGCCAGCAGGAAGATCCTGAATAGGGGGGGACCTCAAGAGACCCAGTACTTC. Translated: CASRKILNRGGPQETQYF. The full variable domain, rest sourced from reference TRBV5-6 and TRBJ2-5, is DAGVTQSPTHLIKTRGQQVTLRCSPKSGHDTVSWYQQALGQGPQFIFQYYEEEERQRGNFPDRFSGHQFPNYSSELNVNALLLGDSALYLCASRKILNRGGPQETQYFGPGTRLLVL.

The chain recombines TRBV5-1 with TRBJ1-1, with 7 nucleotides matching TRBD1. The CDR3 spans 16 residues. Germline V gene data show CDR1 as SGHRS and CDR2 as YFSETQ. Trimming removed 2 bases from V and 0 bases from J; junction bases left unmatched: 7. The CDR3, as DNA: TGCGCCAGCAGCTTATCCCAACAGGGGTTGAACACTGAAGCTTTCTTT. Translating it yields CASSLSQQGLNTEAFF.

The chain joins TRBV2 to TRBJ1-1; D is ambiguous. Germline V gene lookup returns CDR1 SNHLY and CDR2 FYNNEI. The CDR3 runs 11 residues. The V end lost 8 bases, the J end lost 6 bases, and 10 bases lay between the germline ends. CDR3 sequence reads: CASLTIAEAFF. CDR3 sequence (DNA): TGTGCCAGCCTGACAATTGCTGAAGCTTTCTTT.